This is a list of T cell receptor beta chains from one sample in a study of shared clonotypes between healthy human individuals. Clones were sequenced by immunoSEQ multiplex PCR, and TCRdb holds only the in-frame ones, with some missing. Of 2 million to 3 million clones in the sample, more than 85% are singletons; the top ten hold approximately 0.37%. Sequenced: naive CD4+ T cells from PBMCs. The source of these receptors is a man between 18 and 35 years old in good health. Some clones in this sample may be carry-over from other donors' samples. Both conserved end residues are part of each CDR3. The D gene is left open where the match is weak.

V gene: TRBV28
D gene: TRBD1
J gene: TRBJ2-7
CDR3 protein: CASSGPGQGEEQYF
CDR3 DNA: TGTGCCAGCAGTGGACCGGGACAGGGAGAAGAGCAGTACTTC

V gene: TRBV4-1
D gene: NA
J gene: TRBJ1-4
CDR3 protein: CASSQVNRFNEKLFF
CDR3 DNA: TGCGCCAGCAGCCAAGTGAACAGATTTAATGAAAAACTGTTTTTT

V gene: TRBV5-1
D gene: NA
J gene: TRBJ1-1
CDR3 protein: CASSFGNTEAFF
CDR3 DNA: TGCGCCAGCAGCTTTGGGAACACTGAAGCTTTCTTT

V gene: TRBV28
D gene: NA
J gene: TRBJ2-1
CDR3 protein: CASSLSQSEQFF
CDR3 DNA: TGTGCCAGCAGTTTATCTCAGTCTGAGCAGTTCTTC

V gene: TRBV7-8
D gene: TRBD2
J gene: TRBJ2-3
CDR3 protein: CASSLRTSSDTQYF
CDR3 DNA: TGTGCCAGCAGCTTAAGGACTAGCTCAGATACGCAGTATTTT

V gene: TRBV7-9
D gene: NA
J gene: TRBJ1-5
CDR3 protein: CASSSGDQPQHF
CDR3 DNA: TGTGCCAGCAGCTCCGGTGATCAGCCCCAGCATTTT

V gene: TRBV7-9
D gene: TRBD1
J gene: TRBJ1-1
CDR3 protein: CASRLAGTVNTEAFF
CDR3 DNA: TGTGCCAGCAGGTTAGCCGGGACAGTGAACACTGAAGCTTTCTTT

V gene: TRBV5-1
D gene: NA
J gene: TRBJ2-2
CDR3 protein: CASTKAGELFF
CDR3 DNA: TGCGCCAGCACCAAGGCCGGGGAGCTGTTTTTT

V gene: TRBV6-5
D gene: NA
J gene: TRBJ2-6
CDR3 protein: CASSYRSGLGANVLTF
CDR3 DNA: TGTGCCAGCAGTTACCGGTCCGGGTTAGGGGCCAACGTCCTGACTTTC

V gene: TRBV6-5
D gene: TRBD1
J gene: TRBJ2-7
CDR3 protein: CASRGDRGRWEQYF
CDR3 DNA: TGTGCCAGCAGGGGGGACAGGGGGCGCTGGGAGCAGTACTTC

V gene: TRBV6-1
D gene: NA
J gene: TRBJ1-5
CDR3 protein: CASSEAPGNSNQPQHF
CDR3 DNA: TGTGCCAGCAGTGAAGCACCGGGTAATAGCAATCAGCCCCAGCATTTT

V gene: TRBV30
D gene: TRBD1
J gene: TRBJ2-7
CDR3 protein: CAWSRRQGVSYEQYF
CDR3 DNA: TGTGCCTGGAGTCGTCGACAGGGCGTCTCCTACGAGCAGTACTTC

V gene: TRBV20-1
D gene: NA
J gene: TRBJ2-7
CDR3 protein: CSARYIYEQYF
CDR3 DNA: TGCAGTGCTAGGTATATCTACGAGCAGTACTTC

V gene: TRBV11-2
D gene: NA
J gene: TRBJ1-4
CDR3 protein: CASSLSDRLLNLFF
CDR3 DNA: TGTGCCAGCAGCTTATCCGACCGACTCCTAAACCTTTTTTTT

V gene: TRBV29-1
D gene: NA
J gene: TRBJ2-3
CDR3 protein: CSVLGVTSTDTQYF
CDR3 DNA: TGCAGCGTTCTCGGGGTGACTAGCACAGATACGCAGTATTTT

V gene: TRBV5-1
D gene: NA
J gene: TRBJ2-5
CDR3 protein: CASSTLPWSPGSETQYF
CDR3 DNA: TGCGCCAGCAGCACGCTACCATGGTCCCCAGGTAGCGAGACCCAGTACTTC

V gene: TRBV2
D gene: NA
J gene: TRBJ1-5
CDR3 protein: CASRPGTASQPQHF
CDR3 DNA: TGTGCCAGCAGACCCGGGACGGCGAGCCAGCCCCAGCATTTT

V gene: TRBV7-9
D gene: NA
J gene: TRBJ1-5
CDR3 protein: CASSRGAPQPQHF
CDR3 DNA: TGTGCCAGCAGCCGCGGGGCCCCCCAGCCCCAGCATTTT

V gene: TRBV30
D gene: NA
J gene: TRBJ1-3
CDR3 protein: CAWSLVYGGRGNTIYF
CDR3 DNA: TGTGCCTGGAGTCTCGTTTACGGGGGACGGGGAAACACCATATATTTT

V gene: TRBV6-5
D gene: NA
J gene: TRBJ1-2
CDR3 protein: CASSSYGRDGYTF
CDR3 DNA: TGTGCCAGCAGCTCCTACGGGCGGGATGGCTACACCTTC

V gene: TRBV2
D gene: TRBD2
J gene: TRBJ2-3
CDR3 protein: CASSEFGGREDTQYF
CDR3 DNA: TGTGCCAGCAGTGAATTTGGCGGGAGGGAAGATACGCAGTATTTT

V gene: TRBV4-1
D gene: TRBD2
J gene: TRBJ2-7
CDR3 protein: CASSRSTSGGYEQYF
CDR3 DNA: TGCGCCAGCAGCCGCTCGACTAGCGGAGGTTACGAGCAGTACTTC

V gene: TRBV4-2
D gene: TRBD1
J gene: TRBJ2-3
CDR3 protein: CASSRQGVTDTQYF
CDR3 DNA: TGTGCCAGCAGCCGACAGGGTGTCACAGATACGCAGTATTTT

V gene: TRBV5-1
D gene: TRBD2
J gene: TRBJ2-1
CDR3 protein: CASSFVIAGGNEQFF
CDR3 DNA: TGCGCCAGCAGCTTTGTGATAGCGGGAGGAAATGAGCAGTTCTTC